This paragraph covers one T cell receptor (beta chain) sequence. This PCR relied on a set of 60 Vbeta primers and 13 Jbeta primers. The assay was immunoSEQ multiplex PCR, and TCRdb's table has in-frame clones only and misses some. Of some 60,000 clones listed, more than 70% are singletons. The data originate from a study of cytomegalovirus exposure and HLA in healthy donors. The sample consisted of PBMCs. The clonotype was recovered from a woman aged 30 to 39 in good health and CMV-seronegative.

The CDR3 region has the DNA TGTGCCAGCAGCCAAGATGCGGCAGGGCCCTACACAGATACGCAGTATTTT. Protein: CASSQDAAGPYTDTQYF. This chain links TRBV14 with TRBJ2-3, with D perhaps TRBD1 (5 bases). The CDR3 spans 17 residues. CDR1 is SGHDN and CDR2 is FVKESK in the germline V gene. Trimming removed 0 bases from V and 2 bases from J, with 15 bases in between.